These 32 T cell receptor beta chains share one sample of origin, sequenced in a study of T cell repertoires in cytomegalovirus infection. TCRdb re-analysed the reads in MiXCR, keeping a single row per CDR3 protein. The table lists some 130,000 distinct CDR3 sequences, roughly a quarter of them singletons. For these TCRs, the target antigens are not known. Sequencing used PBMCs, sequenced either directly or after in vitro stimulation (not recorded which). The receptor set was obtained from a human donor in good health (CMV status not recorded). Some clones in this sample may be carry-over from other donors' samples.

This clonotype has ten or more counts. The chain couples TRBV10-3 to TRBJ2-7, with D uncertain. The CDR3 is 13 residues long. Trimming pared 2 bases from V and 4 bases from J, leaving 9 bases between. Germline loops: CDR1 ENHRY, CDR2 SYGVKD. This CDR3 is CAISEGPLYEQYV. CDR3 bases: TGTGCCATCAGTGAGGGACCTTTGTACGAGCAGTACGTC.

The V gene is TRBV11-2, the J gene TRBJ2-3; 9 nucleotides match TRBD2. CDR3 length: 16 amino acids. Germline CDR1 and CDR2: SGHAT and FQNNGV. Trimming at V came to 0 bases and at J to 7 bases, leaving 8 bases not matched to a gene. CDR3 coding DNA: TGTGCCAGCAGCTTAGATCTGGCGGGAGGGTGGTATACGCAGTATTTT. Translation: CASSLDLAGGWYTQYF.

This clonotype was detected many times. This sequence joins TRBV7-8 and TRBJ2-7, with 13 bases aligning to TRBD2. The length of the CDR3 is 18 residues. V shed 1 base, J shed 3 bases, and the junction held 9 bases outside the gene matches. Germline V gene sequence: CDR1 SGHVS, CDR2 FQNEAQ. The CDR3 loop is CASSLGLAGGLRGYEQYV. The CDR3 nucleotides are TGTGCCAGCAGCTTAGGACTAGCGGGAGGTCTCCGCGGCTACGAGCAGTACGTC.

In this sample, this clonotype turned up a few times. The rearrangement joins TRBV27 to TRBJ2-7, with 11 bases lining up with TRBD1. Trimming removed 8 bases from V and 4 bases from J; junction bases left unmatched: 10. Germline loops: CDR1 MNHEY, CDR2 SMNVEV (reference sequence). The CDR3 extends over 15 amino acids. CDR3: CASSPRTGGFYEQYF. The CDR3 DNA sequence: TGTGCCAGCTCCCCTAGGACAGGGGGCTTTTACGAGCAGTACTTC.

The table lists this clonotype with many counts. This chain joins TRBV7-2 and TRBJ2-5; D gene ambiguous. The germline CDR1 and CDR2 sequences are SGHTA and FQGNSA. CDR3 length: 15 amino acids. Trimming shortened V by 0 bases and J by 3 bases, and 11 bases separated the two germline ends. CDR3 bases: TGTGCCAGCAGCTTAGCTGGTCAAAAGAAAGAGACCCAGTACTTC. It translates to CASSLAGQKKETQYF.

Many counts were recorded for this clonotype. The rearrangement uses TRBV19 and TRBJ2-3, with 12 bases matching TRBD2. V was pared by 4 bases and J by 2 bases, with 4 bases of the junction left unmatched. The germline V gene encodes CDR1 LNHDA and CDR2 SQIVND (reference sequence). The CDR3 is 16 residues long. CDR3: CASSTLAGGPTDTQYF. As DNA, the CDR3 is TGTGCCAGTAGTACTCTAGCGGGAGGGCCCACAGATACGCAGTATTTT.

Only a few counts were recorded for this clonotype. The chain employs TRBV18 and TRBJ2-1; 11 nucleotides match TRBD2. V was pared by 1 base and J by 7 bases, with 12 bases of the junction left unmatched. Germline V gene lookup returns CDR1 KGHSH and CDR2 LQKENI. CDR3 length: 18 amino acids. CDR3 sequence reads: CASSPLGTSGNLGNEQFF. CDR3 coding DNA: TGTGCCAGCTCACCACTGGGGACTAGCGGAAACTTGGGAAATGAGCAGTTCTTC. The whole variable domain, filled in from reference TRBV18 and TRBJ2-1, reads NAGVMQNPRHLVRRRGQEARLRCSPMKGHSHVYWYRQLPEEGLKFMVYLQKENIIDESGMPKERFSAEFPKEGPSILRIQQVVRGDSAAYFCASSPLGTSGNLGNEQFFGPGTRLTVL.

The chain carries TRBV30 and TRBJ1-4; no clear D gene. This CDR3 contains 11 residues. Deletions cut 1 base from V and 8 bases from J, with 5 bases between. Germline assignment: CDR1 GTSNPN and CDR2 SVGIG (reference sequence). The CDR3 DNA is TGTGCCTGGAGTGGAAGGGAAAAACTGTTTTTT. Amino acid sequence: CAWSGREKLFF.

On this clonotype itself: A much larger clone lies one base from this, so it may be a read error. This chain uses TRBV7-2 with TRBJ2-7; 7 nucleotides align to TRBD2. CDR1 SGHTA and CDR2 FQGNSA come from the germline V gene. V trimming: 1 base; J trimming: 0 bases; junction bases outside the gene matches: 3. CDR3 length: 15 residues. In DNA form, the CDR3 reads TGTGCCAGCAGCTTAGTTGGCGGGGGCTCCTACGAGCAGTACTTC. This sequence encodes CASSLVGGGSYEQYF.

This clonotype was recorded a few times. The V call is TRBV19, the J call TRBJ1-5; TRBD1 is a possible D gene (5 bases). The V gene's germline CDR1 is LNHDA and CDR2 SQIVND (reference sequence). V shed 7 bases and J shed 0 bases, with 13 bases lying between them. There are 15 residues in the CDR3. CDR3 nucleotide sequence: TGTGCCAGTACCTGGGGGAGTTATAGCAATCAGCCCCAGCATTTT. Protein sequence: CASTWGSYSNQPQHF.

The chain recombines TRBV6-6 with TRBJ1-5; D is perhaps TRBD1 (6 bases). The CDR3 totals 16 residues. The V end was cut by 6 bases, the J end by 4 bases, with 19 bases between. Germline V CDR1 and CDR2: MNHNY, SVGAGI (reference sequence). This chain's CDR3 is CASSLLRQVGNQPQHF. CDR3 in DNA: TGTGCCAGCAGCCTACTCCGACAGGTAGGGAATCAGCCCCAGCATTTT.

In DNA, the CDR3 is TGCAGTGCCTACGCTGGTGACACAGATACGCAGTATTTT. It specifies CSAYAGDTDTQYF. The gene calls are TRBV20-1 and TRBJ2-3; D is unresolved. Between the trimmed V and J ends, which lost 6 bases and 2 bases, there was a span of 12 bases. Looked up from germline, CDR1 is DFQATT and CDR2 is SNEGSKA (reference sequence). CDR3 length: 13 amino acids.

In its sample, this clonotype was seen many times. The rearrangement links TRBV7-2 to TRBJ2-1, with 12 bases fitting TRBD2. Germline lookup yields CDR1 SGHTA and CDR2 FQGNSA. This CDR3 contains 15 residues. J lost 4 bases, V lost 6 bases, and 4 bases had no gene match. CDR3 amino acids: CASRTGTSGYNEQFF. In DNA form, the CDR3 reads TGTGCCAGCAGGACCGGGACTAGCGGGTACAATGAGCAGTTCTTC. Combining the CDR3 with reference TRBV7-2 and TRBJ2-1 gives the whole variable domain GAGVSQSPSNKVTEKGKDVELRCDPISGHTALYWYRQSLGQGLEFLIYFQGNSAPDKSGLPSDRFSAERTGGSVSTLTIQRTQQEDSAVYLCASRTGTSGYNEQFFGPGTRLTVL.

This clonotype was counted a few times. The chain has TRBV11-2 and TRBJ2-1; 12 bases fit TRBD2. The CDR3 covers 18 residues. Germline assignment: CDR1 SGHAT and CDR2 FQNNGV. The ends lost 0 bases at V and 0 bases at J; junction bases unmatched: 3. The CDR3, as DNA: TGTGCCAGCAGCTTAGAGACTAGCGGGAGAAGCTCCTACAATGAGCAGTTCTTC. It specifies CASSLETSGRSSYNEQFF.

This clonotype was picked up a small number of times. The chain carries TRBV4-2 and TRBJ2-3; 12 nucleotides match TRBD2. CDR3 length equals 16 residues. The germline gives CDR1 LGHNA, CDR2 YNFKEQ. Germline trimming cut 0 bases from V and 7 bases from J; bases unmatched to any gene: 5. The CDR3 sequence: CASSQDNGLAGHTQYF. The CDR3 DNA follows: TGTGCCAGCAGCCAAGATAATGGACTAGCGGGACATACGCAGTATTTT.

The chain uses TRBV7-9 and TRBJ1-2; a possible D gene is TRBD1 (6 bases). V was clipped by 5 bases and J by 8 bases, with 18 bases between them. Germline V lookup: CDR1 SEHNR, CDR2 FQNEAQ (reference sequence). The CDR3 consists of 14 residues. The CDR3 loop is CASSPWTVPEGYTF. The CDR3 nucleotides read TGTGCCAGCAGCCCTTGGACAGTTCCGGAGGGCTACACCTTC.

This clonotype was picked up a small number of times. This chain uses TRBV12-3 or TRBV12-4 with TRBJ2-3, with unresolved D. Trimming took 8 bases from V and 3 from J, leaving 15 bases between them. The CDR3 totals 14 residues. CDR3 sequence reads: CASSISGATDTQYF. The CDR3 coding sequence is TGTGCCAGCTCCATTTCTGGTGCGACAGATACGCAGTATTTT.

The chain has TRBV9 and TRBJ2-3, with TRBD2 matching 14 bases. The CDR3 is made up of 16 amino acids. Germline V CDR1 and CDR2: SGDLS, YYNGEE. The V and J ends lost 3 bases and 0 bases, in that order; junction bases with no gene match: 0. Written as DNA, the CDR3 is TGTGCCAGCAGCGGACTAGCGGGAGGGAGCACAGATACGCAGTATTTT. As protein: CASSGLAGGSTDTQYF. Looking up the rest from reference TRBV9 and TRBJ2-3 gives the full variable domain: DSGVTQTPKHLITATGQRVTLRCSPRSGDLSVYWYQQSLDQGLQFLIQYYNGEERAKGNILERFSAQQFPDLHSELNLSSLELGDSALYFCASSGLAGGSTDTQYFGPGTRLTVL.

Many counts were recorded for this clonotype. This chain links TRBV7-2 with TRBJ2-5; TRBD1 agrees at 10 bases. Looked up from germline, CDR1 is SGHTA and CDR2 is FQGNSA. This CDR3 contains 16 residues. J was trimmed by 5 bases and V by 5 bases; bases with no gene match: 11. The CDR3 here is CASSPRQGAISETQYF. The CDR3 bases are TGTGCCAGCAGCCCCAGACAGGGGGCTATATCTGAGACCCAGTACTTC.

This clonotype was detected ten times or more. The chain couples TRBV7-2 to TRBJ2-2, with 10 bases matching TRBD2. Germline CDR1 and CDR2: SGHTA and FQGNSA. After removal of 7 bases from V and 4 bases from J, the junction contained 6 bases not matched to a gene. This CDR3 comprises 15 residues. The CDR3: CASNLAGVGTGELFF. The CDR3 DNA follows: TGTGCCAGCAACCTAGCGGGAGTCGGCACCGGGGAGCTGTTTTTT.

This clonotype was found a few times. The chain uses TRBV5-1 and TRBJ1-5; TRBD1 matches 7 bases. This CDR3 has 16 amino acids. V was clipped by 0 bases and J by 4 bases; unmatched bases: 7. Germline CDR1 and CDR2: SGHRS and YFSETQ. The CDR3: CASSLGSTGTNQPQHF. The CDR3 DNA sequence: TGCGCCAGCAGCTTGGGGTCGACAGGGACTAATCAGCCCCAGCATTTT.

This clonotype has only a few counts. V usage is TRBV13 and J usage is TRBJ1-3; TRBD1 aligns across 7 bases. The CDR3 covers 18 residues. Germline CDR1 reads PRHDT; CDR2 reads FYEKMQ (reference sequence). V gave up 5 bases and J gave up 0 bases; unmatched junction bases: 13. The CDR3 here is CASSNRGLGGLSGNTIYF. The CDR3 nucleotides are TGTGCCAGCAGCAATAGAGGGTTAGGGGGCCTCTCTGGAAACACCATATATTTT.

This clonotype appeared many times. The chain employs TRBV7-2 and TRBJ2-1, with TRBD2 matching 8 bases. Germline V gene data show CDR1 as SGHTA and CDR2 as FQGNSA. V trimming: 5 bases; J trimming: 10 bases; junction bases outside the gene matches: 7. CDR3 length: 13 residues. CDR3 DNA sequence: TGTGCCAGCAGCCCTCGGATAGCGGGAGAGCAGTTCTTC. It translates to CASSPRIAGEQFF.

This clonotype was observed many times. The gene calls are TRBV7-2 and TRBJ2-5; 11 nucleotides match TRBD2. The germline gives CDR1 SGHTA, CDR2 FQGNSA. After removal of 1 base from V and 5 bases from J, the junction contained 9 bases not matched to a gene. The CDR3 is 17 amino acids. The DNA of the CDR3 is TGTGCCAGCAGCTTAGGGGTTAGCGGGAGGGCCTTGGAGACCCAGTACTTC. The encoded protein is CASSLGVSGRALETQYF.

This clonotype was seen a handful of times. The genes are TRBV7-2 and TRBJ2-5; a weak D match, TRBD2 (5 bases). The CDR3 totals 14 residues. From germline, CDR1 is SGHTA and CDR2 FQGNSA. Trimming took off 5 bases at V and 1 base at J, with 11 bases between the two ends. In DNA form, the CDR3 reads TGTGCCAGCAGCCTCCTCAGCGGCCAAGAGACCCAGTACTTC. As protein: CASSLLSGQETQYF.

In its sample, this clonotype was seen many times. The V gene is TRBV7-8, the J gene TRBJ2-2; maybe TRBD2 (6 bases). The CDR3 covers 16 residues. Germline CDR1 reads SGHVS; CDR2 reads FQNEAQ. V dropped 5 bases and J dropped 7 bases, with 20 bases sitting between them. CDR3 coding DNA: TGTGCCAGCAGCAAAGCGAGGCGGGAAACTGGCGGGGAGCTGTTTTTT. It yields the protein CASSKARRETGGELFF.

CDR3 in amino acids: CASRIEGDRYTF. DNA for the CDR3: TGTGCCAGCAGAATAGAGGGGGATCGCTACACCTTC. J is TRBJ1-2 and V is TRBV2; TRBD1 is a possible D gene (6 bases). Trimming removed 6 bases at V and 9 bases at J, with 14 bases between. This CDR3 has 12 amino acids. Per the germline V gene, CDR1 is SNHLY and CDR2 is FYNNEI.

This clonotype was recorded a few times. This chain connects TRBV18 to TRBJ2-5; 7 nucleotides agree with TRBD1. Trimming removed 6 bases from V and 4 bases from J; junction bases left unmatched: 14. CDR3 length: 16 amino acids. Germline CDR1 reads KGHSH; CDR2 reads LQKENI. CDR3 DNA sequence: TGTGCCAGCTCGCAACCACTCAGCAGGGGGACAGAGACCCAGTACTTC. This codes for CASSQPLSRGTETQYF.

This clonotype has ten or more counts. The chain uses TRBV6-1 and TRBJ1-6; a possible D gene is TRBD1 (6 bases). From germline, CDR1 is MNHNS and CDR2 SASEGT. The V end lost 6 bases, the J end lost 0 bases, and 24 bases lay between the germline ends. The CDR3 length is 20 residues. The CDR3 DNA is TGTGCCAGCAGCCGTATCAAGGCTACGACAGGAAGCTCCTATAATTCACCCCTCCACTTT. Protein product: CASSRIKATTGSSYNSPLHF.

The table lists this clonotype with a few counts. This chain joins TRBV5-1 and TRBJ1-2; TRBD1 might be the D (5 bases). Germline V CDR1 and CDR2: SGHRS, YFSETQ. CDR3 length equals 15 residues. Trimming shortened V by 0 bases and J by 3 bases, and 12 bases separated the two germline ends. CDR3 coding DNA: TGCGCCAGCAGCTTGGGCCAGGGATCCGACTATGGCTACACCTTC. It is translated as CASSLGQGSDYGYTF. Using reference TRBV5-1 and TRBJ1-2 for the parts outside the CDR3, the full variable domain is KAGVTQTPRYLIKTRGQQVTLSCSPISGHRSVSWYQQTPGQGLQFLFEYFSETQRNKGNFPGRFSGRQFSNSRSEMNVSTLELGDSALYLCASSLGQGSDYGYTFGSGTRLTVV.

V usage is TRBV4-3 and J usage is TRBJ2-3; the match to TRBD2 covers 8 bases. CDR3 length equals 18 residues. The V and J ends lost 0 bases and 4 bases, in that order; junction bases with no gene match: 12. Germline CDR1 is LGHNA and CDR2 is YSLEER. The CDR3 nucleotides read TGCGCCAGCAGCCAAGATGGAAGTGCGGGAGGATACCCAGATACGCAGTATTTT. It translates to CASSQDGSAGGYPDTQYF.

This clonotype came up a few times. The rearrangement uses TRBV5-1 and TRBJ2-3, with D tentatively TRBD1 or TRBD2 (5 bases each). Trimming stripped 1 base from V and 0 bases from J, with 12 bases between. Germline CDR1 reads SGHRS; CDR2 reads YFSETQ. The CDR3 is 16 amino acids. Written as DNA, the CDR3 is TGCGCCAGCAGCTTGTTTGGGGGAAGTAGCACAGATACGCAGTATTTT. Amino acids: CASSLFGGSSTDTQYF. The full variable domain, its missing parts supplied by reference TRBV5-1 and TRBJ2-3, is KAGVTQTPRYLIKTRGQQVTLSCSPISGHRSVSWYQQTPGQGLQFLFEYFSETQRNKGNFPGRFSGRQFSNSRSEMNVSTLELGDSALYLCASSLFGGSSTDTQYFGPGTRLTVL.